This section outlines one T cell receptor (beta chain) sequence together with its context. The data derive from a study of CD8 T cells in Susac syndrome. Per the germline V gene, CDR1 is LNHDA and CDR2 is SQIVND (reference sequence). Trimming shortened V by 4 bases and J by 4 bases, and 13 bases separated the two germline ends. The CDR3 is 15 amino acids. Peripheral blood CD8+ and CD4+ T cells were profiled by TCR beta sequencing. RNA totalling about 0.5 to 1 ug underwent reverse transcription with random hexamers. Amplification of TCR beta CDR3 by immunoSEQ multiplex PCR spanned 54 Vbeta and 13 Jbeta. MiXCR, applied by TCRdb to the immunoSEQ multiplex PCR reads, yields one record per CDR3 protein. The sample lists more than 200,000 distinct CDR3 sequences; over 90% were seen once.

The receptor comes from a human donor with Susac syndrome. Sequencing was performed on CD4+ T cells from PBMCs. The rearrangement joins TRBV19 to TRBJ2-2; D uncertain. DNA for the CDR3: TGTGCCAGTAGTACCTTTTGGGGAAGCACCGGGGAGCTGTTTTTT. Translated: CASSTFWGSTGELFF.